What follows are 9 T cell receptor beta chains derived from one specimen sequenced in a study of tumor-infiltrating lymphocytes in oesophageal squamous cell carcinoma. TCRdb ran MiXCR on the PCR reads and lists one entry per CDR3 protein. The table shows around 13,000 distinct CDR3 sequences, with about 53% occurring only once. Sequenced input: esophageal tumor tissue. The receptors stem from a male donor with esophageal squamous cell carcinoma.

This clonotype was counted many times. The chain couples TRBV27 to TRBJ2-1; 7 bases fit TRBD1. This CDR3 is 15 amino acids long. The V and J ends lost 6 bases and 6 bases, in that order; junction bases with no gene match: 11. Germline CDR1 MNHEY, CDR2 SMNVEV (reference sequence). The CDR3 is CASRNRGLLVNEQFF. DNA for the CDR3: TGTGCCAGCAGAAACAGGGGTTTGCTAGTCAATGAGCAGTTCTTC.

This chain connects TRBV12-3 or TRBV12-4 to TRBJ2-3; TRBD2 matches at 13 bases. The V segment lost 4 bases and the J segment 4 bases; nucleotides outside the gene matches: 8. This CDR3 has 17 residues. The CDR3 spells CASSSTGLAGVSDTQYF. CDR3 nucleotide sequence: TGTGCCAGCAGTTCTACAGGACTAGCGGGGGTATCAGATACGCAGTATTTT.

This clonotype occurred many times. The CDR3 nucleotides read TGTGCCAGCAGCTTCTACCGGGATAAAGAGACCCAGTACTTC. Protein product: CASSFYRDKETQYF. The chain combines TRBV7-9 with TRBJ2-5; D possibly corresponds to TRBD2 (5 bases). Germline CDR1 SEHNR, CDR2 FQNEAQ (reference sequence). Trimming shortened V by 3 bases and J by 3 bases, and 11 bases separated the two germline ends. This CDR3 comprises 14 residues.

J is TRBJ2-7 and V is TRBV7-8; D remains unclear. Trimming took off 1 base at V and 1 base at J, with 8 bases between the two ends. The germline V gene encodes CDR1 SGHVS and CDR2 FQNEAQ. The CDR3 has 14 residues. For the CDR3, the DNA is TGTGCCAGCAGCTTAGAGGGCAAGTCCTACGAGCAGTACTTC. It encodes CASSLEGKSYEQYF.

This clonotype was observed a handful of times. This chain links TRBV12-3 or TRBV12-4 with TRBJ1-1; 8 bases map to TRBD1. This CDR3 is 14 amino acids long. J was trimmed by 5 bases and V by 5 bases; bases with no gene match: 7. This chain's CDR3 is CASSTQTGGTEAFF. The CDR3 DNA follows: TGTGCCAGCAGTACCCAAACAGGGGGGACTGAAGCTTTCTTT.

This chain joins TRBV10-3 and TRBJ2-3; the match to TRBD2 covers 8 bases. J was trimmed by 3 bases and V by 6 bases; bases with no gene match: 11. The CDR3 is made up of 16 amino acids. CDR1 ENHRY and CDR2 SYGVKD come from the germline V gene. The CDR3 sequence: CAIRGALAGGTDTQYF. DNA of the CDR3: TGTGCCATCAGAGGTGCGCTAGCGGGTGGAACAGATACGCAGTATTTT.

This clonotype appeared a few times. The junction shows a germline mismatch at one end, possibly a read error. V is TRBV7-9 and J is TRBJ1-6, with D possibly TRBD1 on 5 matching bases. The CDR3 spans 12 residues. Germline V gives CDR1 SEHNR, CDR2 FQNEAQ (reference sequence). CDR3 region: CASSFGQGPLHF. CDR3 coding DNA: TGTGCCAGCAGCTTCGGACAAGGACCCCTCCACTTC. The complete variable domain, with remaining parts taken from reference TRBV7-9 and TRBJ1-6, reads DTGVSQNPRHKITKRGQNVTFRCDPISEHNRLYWYRQTLGQGPEFLTYFQNEAQLEKSRLLSDRFSAERPKGSFSTLEIQRTEQGDSAMYLCASSFGQGPLHFGNGTRLTVT.

This chain uses TRBV7-2 with TRBJ2-3, with D maybe TRBD2 (6 bases). The DNA end is more similar to TRBJ2-7, so the J call may be wrong. The CDR3 contains 16 residues. Germline CDR1 reads SGHTA; CDR2 reads FQGNSA. The CDR3 DNA reads as TGTGCCAGCAGCTTAGGACCTTGGGGACTTGAGGCGCGGCAGTACTTC. This sequence encodes CASSLGPWGLEARQYF.

The chain joins TRBV7-6 to TRBJ2-7, with D unclear. CDR3 length: 11 amino acids. Trimming removed 5 bases at V and 5 bases at J, with 7 bases between. CDR1 SGHVS and CDR2 FNYEAQ come from the germline V gene. The CDR3 here is CASSPQDEQYF. CDR3 DNA sequence: TGTGCCAGCAGCCCCCAGGACGAGCAGTACTTC.